This T cell receptor (beta chain) was profiled in a study of blood T cell repertoires in COVID-19. Data came from immunoSEQ multiplex PCR; TCRdb stores just in-frame clones and leaves some out. The data contain approximately 250,000 clones, 88% of them singletons. About this clone: Different DNA sequences within this sample yield the same CDR3.

There are 15 residues in the CDR3. The V and J ends lost 2 bases and 4 bases, in that order; junction bases with no gene match: 0. Germline lookup yields CDR1 MNHEY and CDR2 SVGAGI. The sequence derives from a woman aged 25 to 45 who had recovered from COVID-19. The rearrangement joins TRBV6-5 to TRBJ2-1; 12 bases agree with TRBD2. Sequenced: PBMCs or T cells enriched from blood (not recorded which). CDR3 nucleotides: TGTGCCAGCAGTTACACTAGCGGGGGGTACAATGAGCAGTTCTTC. Its protein product is CASSYTSGGYNEQFF.